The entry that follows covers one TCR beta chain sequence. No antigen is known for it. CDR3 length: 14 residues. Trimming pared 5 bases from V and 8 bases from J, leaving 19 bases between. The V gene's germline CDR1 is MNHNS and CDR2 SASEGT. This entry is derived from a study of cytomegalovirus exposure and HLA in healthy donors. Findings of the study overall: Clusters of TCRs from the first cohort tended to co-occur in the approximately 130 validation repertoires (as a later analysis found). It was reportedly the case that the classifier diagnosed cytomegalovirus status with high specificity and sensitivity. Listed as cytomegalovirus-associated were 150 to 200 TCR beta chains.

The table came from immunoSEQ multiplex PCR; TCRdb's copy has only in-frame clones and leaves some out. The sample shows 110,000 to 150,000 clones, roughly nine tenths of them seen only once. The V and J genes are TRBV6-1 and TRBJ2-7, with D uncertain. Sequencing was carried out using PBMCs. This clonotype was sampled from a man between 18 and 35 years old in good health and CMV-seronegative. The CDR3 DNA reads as TGTGCCAGCAGTATAACATACCCCCCCCGCCAGCAGTACTTC. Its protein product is CASSITYPPRQQYF.